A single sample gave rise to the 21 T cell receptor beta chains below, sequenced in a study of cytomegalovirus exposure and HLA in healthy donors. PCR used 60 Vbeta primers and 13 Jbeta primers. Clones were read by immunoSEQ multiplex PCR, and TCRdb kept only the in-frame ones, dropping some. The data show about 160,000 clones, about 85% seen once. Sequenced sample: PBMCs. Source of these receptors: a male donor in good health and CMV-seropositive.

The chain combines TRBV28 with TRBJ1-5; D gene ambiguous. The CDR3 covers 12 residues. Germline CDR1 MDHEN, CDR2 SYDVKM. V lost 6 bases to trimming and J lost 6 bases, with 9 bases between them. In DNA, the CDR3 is TGTGCCAGCAGCTTCCCGAGTCAGCCCCAGCATTTT. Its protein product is CASSFPSQPQHF.

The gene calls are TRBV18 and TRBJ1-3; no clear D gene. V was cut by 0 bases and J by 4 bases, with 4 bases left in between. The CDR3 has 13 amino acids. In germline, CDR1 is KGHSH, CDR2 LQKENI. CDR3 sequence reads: CASSPPGGNTIYF. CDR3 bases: TGTGCCAGCTCACCACCGGGCGGAAACACCATATATTTT.

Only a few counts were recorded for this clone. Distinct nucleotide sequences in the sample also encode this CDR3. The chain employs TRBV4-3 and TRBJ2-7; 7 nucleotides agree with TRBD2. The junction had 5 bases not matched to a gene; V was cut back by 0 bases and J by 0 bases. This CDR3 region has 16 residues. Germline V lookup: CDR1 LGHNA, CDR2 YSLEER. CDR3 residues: CASSQDRAGFSYEQYF. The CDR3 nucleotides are TGCGCCAGCAGCCAAGATAGAGCGGGGTTCTCCTACGAGCAGTACTTC.

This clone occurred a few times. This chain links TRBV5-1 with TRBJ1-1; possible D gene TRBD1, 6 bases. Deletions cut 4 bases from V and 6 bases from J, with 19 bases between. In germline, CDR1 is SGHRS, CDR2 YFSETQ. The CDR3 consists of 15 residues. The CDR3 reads CASSLTGRGNAEAFF. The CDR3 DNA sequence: TGCGCCAGCAGCCTGACTGGCAGGGGAAACGCTGAAGCTTTCTTT.

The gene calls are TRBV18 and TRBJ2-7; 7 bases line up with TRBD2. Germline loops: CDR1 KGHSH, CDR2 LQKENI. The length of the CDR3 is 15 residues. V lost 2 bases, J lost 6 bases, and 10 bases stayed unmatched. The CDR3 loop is CASSPTRTSLGEQYF. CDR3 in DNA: TGTGCCAGCTCACCAACCCGGACTAGTTTGGGCGAGCAGTACTTC.

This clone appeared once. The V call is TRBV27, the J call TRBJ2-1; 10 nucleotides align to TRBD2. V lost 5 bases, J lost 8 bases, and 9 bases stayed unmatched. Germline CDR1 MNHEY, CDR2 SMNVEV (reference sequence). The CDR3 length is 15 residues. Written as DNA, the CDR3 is TGTGCCAGCAGTACACTAGCGGGGATCATCCATGAGCAGTTCTTC. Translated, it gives CASSTLAGIIHEQFF.

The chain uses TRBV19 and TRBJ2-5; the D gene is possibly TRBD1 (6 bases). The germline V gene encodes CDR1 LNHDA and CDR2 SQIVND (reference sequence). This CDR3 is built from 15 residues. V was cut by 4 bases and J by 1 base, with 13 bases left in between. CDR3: CASSTGQGSQETQYF. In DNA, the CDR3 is TGTGCCAGTAGTACTGGCCAGGGGAGCCAAGAGACCCAGTACTTC.

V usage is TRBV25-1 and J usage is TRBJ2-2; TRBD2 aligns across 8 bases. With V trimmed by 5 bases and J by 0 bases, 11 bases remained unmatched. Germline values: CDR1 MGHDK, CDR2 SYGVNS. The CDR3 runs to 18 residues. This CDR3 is CASSNSLADPANTGELFF. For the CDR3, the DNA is TGTGCCAGCAGTAACTCACTAGCGGACCCCGCGAACACCGGGGAGCTGTTTTTT. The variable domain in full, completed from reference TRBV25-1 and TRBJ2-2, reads EADIYQTPRYLVIGTGKKITLECSQTMGHDKMYWYQQDPGMELHLIHYSYGVNSTEKGDLSSESTVSRIRTEHFPLTLESARPSHTSQYLCASSNSLADPANTGELFFGEGSRLTVL.

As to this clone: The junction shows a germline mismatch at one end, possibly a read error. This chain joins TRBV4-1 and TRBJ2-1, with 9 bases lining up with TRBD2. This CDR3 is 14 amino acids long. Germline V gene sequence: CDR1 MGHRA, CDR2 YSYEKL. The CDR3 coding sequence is TGCGCCAGCAGCCAAGATATCTTAATGCGGGAGGGCGTCTTC. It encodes CASSQDILMREGVF.

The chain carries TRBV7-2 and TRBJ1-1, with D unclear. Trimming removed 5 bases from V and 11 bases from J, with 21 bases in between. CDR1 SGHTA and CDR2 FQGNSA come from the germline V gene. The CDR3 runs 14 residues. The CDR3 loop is CASSRGSSVPAAFF. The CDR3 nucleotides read TGTGCCAGCAGCCGAGGGAGCTCAGTCCCTGCTGCTTTCTTT.

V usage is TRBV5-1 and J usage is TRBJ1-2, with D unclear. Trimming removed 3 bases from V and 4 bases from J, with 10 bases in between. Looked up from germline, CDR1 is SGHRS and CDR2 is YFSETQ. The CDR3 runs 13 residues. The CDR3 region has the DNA TGCGCCAGCAGCTCCGGACTCTCCTATGGCTACACCTTC. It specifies CASSSGLSYGYTF.

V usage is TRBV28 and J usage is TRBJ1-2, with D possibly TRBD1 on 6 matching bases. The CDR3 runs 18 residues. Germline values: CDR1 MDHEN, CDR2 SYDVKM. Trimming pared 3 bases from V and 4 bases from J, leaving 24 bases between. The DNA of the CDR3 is TGTGCCAGCAGTTTTTCGGACAGTTCCCCGATTGGGGTCTATGGCTACACCTTC. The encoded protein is CASSFSDSSPIGVYGYTF.

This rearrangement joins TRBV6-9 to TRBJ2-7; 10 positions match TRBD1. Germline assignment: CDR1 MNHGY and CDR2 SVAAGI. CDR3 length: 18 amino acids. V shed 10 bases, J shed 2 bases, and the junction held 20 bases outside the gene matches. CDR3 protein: CATPHRPDRGLLPYEQYF. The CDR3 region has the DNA TGTGCCACCCCCCATCGCCCCGACAGGGGGCTCTTGCCCTACGAGCAGTACTTC.

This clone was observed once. CDR3 in DNA: TGTGCCAGCAGTGAAGCTAGGTTGGCGCATGGCTACACCTTC. Translating gives CASSEARLAHGYTF. The V gene is TRBV25-1, the J gene TRBJ1-2, with D unclear. Trimming cost V 2 bases and J 6 bases, with 13 bases left between them. The CDR3 runs to 14 residues. Germline V gene data show CDR1 as MGHDK and CDR2 as SYGVNS.

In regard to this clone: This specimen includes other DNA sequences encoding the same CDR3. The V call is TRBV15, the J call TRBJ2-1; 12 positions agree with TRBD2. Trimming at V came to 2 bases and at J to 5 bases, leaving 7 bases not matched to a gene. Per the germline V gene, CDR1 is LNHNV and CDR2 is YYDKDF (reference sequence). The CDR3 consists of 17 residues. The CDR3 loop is CATSRPLAGGPHNEQFF. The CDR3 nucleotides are TGTGCCACCAGCAGACCCCTAGCGGGAGGGCCCCACAATGAGCAGTTCTTC.

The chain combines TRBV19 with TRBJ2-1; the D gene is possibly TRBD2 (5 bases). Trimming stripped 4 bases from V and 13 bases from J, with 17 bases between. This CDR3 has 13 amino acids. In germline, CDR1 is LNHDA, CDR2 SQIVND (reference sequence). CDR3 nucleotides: TGTGCCAGTAGTAGAGGACTCCAGACTATACAGTTCTTC. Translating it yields CASSRGLQTIQFF.

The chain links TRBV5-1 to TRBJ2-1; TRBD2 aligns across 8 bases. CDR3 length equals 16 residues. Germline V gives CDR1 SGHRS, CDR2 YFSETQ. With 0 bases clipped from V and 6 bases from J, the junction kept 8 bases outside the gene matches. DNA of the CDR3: TGCGCCAGCAGCTTGGCCGGTAGCGGGATATGCAATGAGCAGTTCTTC. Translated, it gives CASSLAGSGICNEQFF.

CDR3 sequence: CASRVETSKYEQYF. The CDR3 DNA sequence: TGTGCCAGCAGGGTAGAGACTAGCAAATACGAGCAGTACTTC. V and J are TRBV6-5 and TRBJ2-7; 7 bases match TRBD2. CDR3 size: 14 residues. The V gene's germline CDR1 is MNHEY and CDR2 SVGAGI. Losses at the gene ends were 6 bases for V and 4 bases for J; bases not matched to a gene: 9.

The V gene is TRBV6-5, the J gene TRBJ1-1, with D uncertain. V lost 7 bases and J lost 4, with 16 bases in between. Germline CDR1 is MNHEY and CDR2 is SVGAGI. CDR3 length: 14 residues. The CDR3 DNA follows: TGTGCCAGCACGCGGCGGGGAAGAGGCACTGAAGCTTTCTTT. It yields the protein CASTRRGRGTEAFF.

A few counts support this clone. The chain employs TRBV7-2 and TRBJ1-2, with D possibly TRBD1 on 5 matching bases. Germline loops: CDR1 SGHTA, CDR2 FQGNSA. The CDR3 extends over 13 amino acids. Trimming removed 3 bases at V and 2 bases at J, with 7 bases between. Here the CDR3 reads CASSLTVNYGYTF. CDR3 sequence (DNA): TGTGCCAGCAGCTTGACAGTAAACTATGGCTACACCTTC. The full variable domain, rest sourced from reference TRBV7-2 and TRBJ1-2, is GAGVSQSPSNKVTEKGKDVELRCDPISGHTALYWYRQSLGQGLEFLIYFQGNSAPDKSGLPSDRFSAERTGGSVSTLTIQRTQQEDSAVYLCASSLTVNYGYTFGSGTRLTVV.

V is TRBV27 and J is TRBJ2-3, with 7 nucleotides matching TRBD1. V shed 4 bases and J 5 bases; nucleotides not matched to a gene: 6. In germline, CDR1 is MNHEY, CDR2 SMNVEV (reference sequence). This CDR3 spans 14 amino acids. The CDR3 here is CASSYRGQKDTQYF. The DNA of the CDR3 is TGTGCCAGCAGTTATAGGGGGCAGAAAGATACGCAGTATTTT.